A selection of T cell receptor beta chains follows, all from one sample in a study of metastatic and nonmetastatic thyroid tumors. TCRdb redid the clone calls on the PCR reads using MiXCR. The table records 6,000 or so clones, approximately 16% of them present only once. The specimen sequenced was tumor tissue. The receptors were sampled from a male donor with papillary thyroid cancer or a benign thyroid nodule (not recorded which). Some clones in this sample may be carry-over from other donors' samples. Both conserved end residues are part of each CDR3. Fields, in order: D gene, CDR3 length, J gene, V gene, clone size, CDR3 DNA, CDR3 protein. The D gene is left open where the match is weak. Not every row has a clone size; where given, it reads once, few, many or a size class.

>NA|15|TRBJ2-5|TRBV19|few
TGTGCCAGTAGACGAAGTTCGGGTTGGGGGGAGACCCAGAACTTC
CASRRSSGWGETQNF
>TRBD1|18|TRBJ2-5|TRBV20-1|NA
TGCAGTGCTAGGGGACAGGGGGGGACAAGGACGTTAATTGAGACCCAGTACTTC
CSARGQGGTRTLIETQYF
>TRBD1|14|TRBJ1-5|TRBV2|NA
TGTGCCAGCAGTCCCGGGACAGGGATTCAGCCCCAGCATTTT
CASSPGTGIQPQHF
>NA|14|TRBJ2-3|TRBV6-4|few
TGTGCCAGCAGTGAAGGGGGGGAAACAGATACGCAGTATTTT
CASSEGGETDTQYF
>NA|13|TRBJ2-1|TRBV20-1|medium-sized
TGCAGTGCTGGTCAGGGGACATACAATGAGCAGTTCTTC
CSAGQGTYNEQFF
>NA|14|TRBJ2-7|TRBV12-3/TRBV12-4|few
TGTGCCAGCAGCACCGGTACAGGGTTCTACGAGCAGTACTTC
CASSTGTGFYEQYF
>NA|15|TRBJ2-3|TRBV11-2|NA
TGTGCCAGCAGCTTCCTTGGGCTTGGAAAAGATACGCAGAATTTT
CASSFLGLGKDTQNF
>NA|12|TRBJ2-7|TRBV29-1|many
TGCAGCGTTGAGGACGGAACCTACGAGCAGTACTTC
CSVEDGTYEQYF
>NA|15|TRBJ2-7|TRBV28|NA
TGTGCCAGCAGGCCTGACAGGTCCTACTCCTACGAGCAGTACTTC
CASRPDRSYSYEQYF
>NA|16|TRBJ2-7|TRBV5-1|medium-sized
TGCGCCAGCAGCTTGGGCAGGAGCGGCGGCTACTACGAGCAGTACTTC
CASSLGRSGGYYEQYF
>NA|11|TRBJ2-7|TRBV13|many
TGTGCCAGCAGCTTCACCTACGAGCAGTACTTC
CASSFTYEQYF
>NA|15|TRBJ2-2|TRBV19|medium-sized
TGTGCCAGTAGTACTCTTGATGGGAACACCGGGGAGCTGTTTTTT
CASSTLDGNTGELFF
>TRBD1|16|TRBJ1-6|TRBV6-4|NA
TGTGCCAGCAGGGAACTAAGACAGGGCCATAATTCACCCCTCCACTTT
CASRELRQGHNSPLHF
>NA|18|TRBJ2-3|TRBV6-2/TRBV6-3|few
TGTGCCAGCAGTCCCCATAGTGGAGTGGGAGACTCACCGGATACGCAGTATTTT
CASSPHSGVGDSPDTQYF
>NA|13|TRBJ2-2|TRBV10-3|few
TGTGCCATCCACGGTCTGAACACCGGGGAGCTGTTTTTT
CAIHGLNTGELFF
>NA|16|TRBJ1-2|TRBV6-5|medium-sized
TGTGCCAGCAGTTACTCCATTGGGACCCCGGAGCGTGGCTACACCTTC
CASSYSIGTPERGYTF
>TRBD1|13|TRBJ1-2|TRBV2|medium-sized
TGTGCCAGCAACCTACAGGGGGCGGGTGGCTACACCTTC
CASNLQGAGGYTF
>TRBD2|19|TRBJ2-3|TRBV14|NA
TGTGCCAGCAGCCAAGATCCGGGACTAGCGGGATTAGGCACAGATACGCAGTATTTT
CASSQDPGLAGLGTDTQYF
>TRBD2|16|TRBJ2-3|TRBV10-1|medium-sized
TGCGCCAGCAGCCCCACTCCTAGCGGGAGCACAGATACGCAGTATTTT
CASSPTPSGSTDTQYF
>NA|15|TRBJ1-2|TRBV28|NA
TGTGCCAGCACTACCATCGGGGTTATAGACAATGGCTACACCTTC
CASTTIGVIDNGYTF
>TRBD2|16|TRBJ2-3|TRBV9|NA
TGTGCCAGCAGCGCCGGGGGACTAGCGGGGGTGGGGGCGCAGTATTTT
CASSAGGLAGVGAQYF
>NA|16|TRBJ1-4|TRBV4-1|many
TGCGCCAGCAGCCAAGATCCCGGGGGGAGGGTTGAAAAACTGTTTTTT
CASSQDPGGRVEKLFF
>NA|14|TRBJ2-5|TRBV7-2|NA
TGTGCCAGCAGCTTGATGGGGTGCTCGAAGGCCCAGTACTTC
CASSLMGCSKAQYF
>TRBD2|19|TRBJ2-1|TRBV5-4|many
TGTGCCAGCAGCTTGGGGGTACTAGCGGGGTCGAGCTCCTACAATGAGCAGTTCTTC
CASSLGVLAGSSSYNEQFF
>TRBD1|15|TRBJ1-2|TRBV29-1|many
TGCAGCGTTGCTACCACCGGGACAGGGGGCCTTGGCTACACCTTC
CSVATTGTGGLGYTF
>NA|12|TRBJ2-1|TRBV2|medium-sized
TGTGCCAGCAGTATTATGTTGGATGAGCAGTTCTTC
CASSIMLDEQFF
>NA|14|TRBJ1-4|TRBV28|many
TGTGCCACCCTAACTCGGGGGTTGAATGAAAAACTGTTTTTT
CATLTRGLNEKLFF
>NA|14|TRBJ1-2|TRBV30|NA
TGTGCCTGGAGTGCCGAGACAGCAAACTATGGCTACACCTTC
CAWSAETANYGYTF
>TRBD2|14|TRBJ2-1|TRBV29-1|many
TGCAGCGCCCCACTAGCGGGGGAGAGGGATGAGCAGTTCTTC
CSAPLAGERDEQFF
>TRBD2|18|TRBJ2-2|TRBV27|NA
TGTGCCAGCAGTTTAAGACTAGCGGGAGGGCGGTACACCGGGGAGCTGTTTTTT
CASSLRLAGGRYTGELFF
>TRBD2|20|TRBJ2-1|TRBV24-1|medium-sized
TGTGCCACCAGTGATTTGCCCCTAGCGGGAGTTACAAGCTCCTACAATGAGCAGTTCTTC
CATSDLPLAGVTSSYNEQFF